This TCR beta chain was profiled in a study of blood T cell repertoires in COVID-19. Whole-study context: From the United States, Italy and Spain came samples of acute and convalescent COVID-19.

Authors' data handling: It was from reference gene primer amplification that nucleated cell counts were estimated. Method: immunoSEQ multiplex PCR; TCRdb's copy keeps in-frame clones and lacks some. Clone size and the V and J calls come from that table; the DNA yielded D and trimming. Of under 200,000 clones listed, roughly 84% are singletons. Participants came from around 25 US areas, aged about 18 to 89 years. Exposed volunteers were people who met a COVID-19 case within 2 weeks before study entry. Per the germline V gene, CDR1 is SGHKS and CDR2 is YYEKEE (reference sequence). V was clipped by 4 bases and J by 2 bases, with 12 bases between them. The CDR3 loop spans 14 amino acids.

Sequenced input: PBMCs or T cells enriched from blood (not recorded which). The chain couples TRBV5-5 to TRBJ2-5, with D tentatively TRBD2 (5 bases). The source is a woman in her twenties or thirties who had been exposed to COVID-19. The DNA of the CDR3 is TGTGCCAGCAGCACCAGACGGGGTCAAGAGACCCAGTACTTC. This encodes CASSTRRGQETQYF. Together with reference TRBV5-5 and TRBJ2-5, the CDR3 gives the full variable domain: DAGVTQSPTHLIKTRGQQVTLRCSPISGHKSVSWYQQVLGQGPQFIFQYYEKEERGRGNFPDRFSARQFPNYSSELNVNALLLGDSALYLCASSTRRGQETQYFGPGTRLLVL.